The rows below give T cell receptor beta chains drawn from one sample of a study of T cell repertoires in cytomegalovirus infection. These receptors are not linked to any known antigen. In TCRdb, the reads were re-called with MiXCR into one record per CDR3 protein. The table records hundreds of thousands of distinct CDR3 sequences, roughly 30% of them present only once. Specimen: cultured CD8+ T cells from PBMCs, collected from culture after CMV antigen stimulation. The receptors here all came from a human donor in good health (CMV status not recorded). Some clones in this sample may be carry-over from other donors' samples. Both conserved end residues are trimmed from each CDR3. Fields, in order: J gene, clone size, V gene, CDR3 protein. A clone size is listed for some rows: how often the clone was seen (once, few, many), or a class if it is expanded.

>TRBJ1-1|.|TRBV6-2/TRBV6-3
ASNLPWTRGTEAF
>TRBJ2-5|.|TRBV28
ASSSPYRETQY
>TRBJ1-1|few|TRBV5-4
ASSFWLGHTEAF
>TRBJ2-3|.|TRBV7-6
ASSLAGGWGDTQY
>TRBJ2-3|few|TRBV5-6
ASSGEVTAAQY
>TRBJ2-5|.|TRBV7-3
ASSLPREETQY
>TRBJ2-4|few|TRBV7-3
ASRGGAENIQY
>TRBJ1-1|many|TRBV28
ASRPAGMGTEAF
>TRBJ2-7|.|TRBV2
ANRASGYEQY
>TRBJ2-1|.|TRBV6-4
ASSDGTGGSNEQF
>TRBJ1-2|many|TRBV6-1
ASRQNGLGYT
>TRBJ2-3|few|TRBV2
ASKDTQY
>TRBJ2-1|.|TRBV12-3/TRBV12-4
ASSAGTGGVNEQF
>TRBJ2-7|few|TRBV27
ASRKGHGYGQY
>TRBJ1-1|once|TRBV15
ATSRVARGTEAF
>TRBJ1-1|.|TRBV29-1
SVPWTGVATEAF
>TRBJ2-7|many|TRBV5-4
ASSFRVSGGDEQY
>TRBJ2-3|few|TRBV7-6
ASSELGRAQY
>TRBJ2-2|.|TRBV27
ASSLWPTGELF
>TRBJ2-2|.|TRBV2
ASSHKYTGELF
>TRBJ2-3|.|TRBV20-1
SATRDATQY
>TRBJ2-4|few|TRBV12-5
ASALEVGSDIQY
>TRBJ1-2|once|TRBV24-1
ATSAGALYGYT
>TRBJ1-2|few|TRBV19
ASSITGISYFGYT
>TRBJ2-1|.|TRBV7-6
ASSLGAGVNNEQF
>TRBJ1-5|.|TRBV13
ASSLGRRSNQPQH
>TRBJ2-3|.|TRBV4-2
ASSQAWLAGDTQY
>TRBJ1-6|many|TRBV28
ASSTGGQPSSYNSPLH
>TRBJ2-7|.|TRBV20-1
SATNRDRGTYEQY
>TRBJ2-1|.|TRBV7-9
ASSSETGKFLSYNEQF
>TRBJ1-2|.|TRBV28
ASSRTGGIYYGYT
>TRBJ2-1|.|TRBV4-1
ASSPPGQAYNEQF
>TRBJ1-5|once|TRBV18
ASSPSGTDSNQPQH
>TRBJ2-6|.|TRBV15
ATSRLPDSGANVLT
>TRBJ2-1|.|TRBV20-1
SARFRGDGPSYNEQF
>TRBJ1-4|few|TRBV12-3/TRBV12-4
ASSFFPPKEKLF
>TRBJ2-7|.|TRBV4-1
ASSQDGIPLSYEQY
>TRBJ2-5|few|TRBV6-5
ASSYSSIPLGRLGEETQY
>TRBJ2-7|.|TRBV12-3/TRBV12-4
AGSPPEALYEQY
>TRBJ1-1|.|TRBV6-5
ASSYSVQFGTEAF
>TRBJ2-1|.|TRBV5-1
ASRAYNEQF
>TRBJ1-6|many|TRBV7-6
ASSLVGEANSPLH